Listed here is a single T cell receptor (beta chain). It has no known antigen specificity. No base quality information exists; no much larger clone differs at one position. This record belongs to a study of blood T cell repertoires in COVID-19 (dated by TCRdb to 2019 to 2021). For the wider study: Samples covering the acute and convalescent phases of COVID-19 were provided by collaborators in the United States, Italy and Spain. Sample metadata almost always included a de-identified subject ID, COVID-19 status, age in years and sex. The material from the prospective study consisted of cDNA or gDNA derived from T cells, B-cell-depleted T cells, or PBMCs. Samples came from the ongoing ImmuneRACE study (first 160 participants) plus 1,254 subjects from 6 global collaborators. The repertoires were made available in a free public database intended to serve as a resource for research on the immune response to SARS-CoV-2. The dataset comprised deeply sampled blood TCRbeta repertoires from subjects exposed to, actively infected with, or recovered from COVID-19. Where available, HLA class I and class II types were obtained from metadata supplied by the sample provider rather than from assay-based typing.

Points the paper makes about the study in general: The amount of clinical and demographic metadata varied by source and participant and was provided uncurated.

Per the germline V gene, MNHEY is the CDR1 and SVGEGT is the CDR2. The junction shows trimming of 2 bases on V and 2 bases on J, plus 2 bases between the germline ends. The CDR3 runs 12 residues from the cysteine to the phenylalanine. The DNA shown is the 36-base CDR3, in frame from base 1. Collaborating institutions collected whole blood in K2EDTA tubes following their own protocols. Collaborator samples were shipped for TCRbeta analysis as frozen whole blood, isolated PBMCs, or DNA extracted from either sample type. The immunoSEQ Assay, a bias-controlled multiplex PCR, was used to amplify TCRbeta CDR3 regions from genomic DNA. As for how the authors treated the data: The number of nucleated cells in each sample was estimated from the amplification of reference gene primers within the assay. To quantify the absolute abundance of each unique TCRbeta CDR3 rearrangement, sequence reads were collapsed and filtered. For each sample, productive Simpson clonality was calculated by taking the square root of Simpson's diversity index across productive rearrangements. As stored in TCRdb, this immuneACCESS dataset retains in-frame rearrangements with V and J assigned. A fraction of the clones does not appear; measured against another copy, unresolved V genes explain less than half of the discrepancy, and the remainder lacks a known reason. V, J and clone size are taken as reported in that table, and D and trimming were inferred from the DNA itself. For this sample the table gives more than 100,000 clones, of which 86% were detected only once. Roughly 4.7% of the sample comes from the top ten.

The source is a man between 40 and 49 years old with acute or convalescent COVID-19. Sequencing input: peripheral blood. In this chain, TRBV6-2 or TRBV6-3 is recombined with TRBJ2-3; the D gene remains uncertain. The base sequence is TGTGCCAGCAGTTACCACACAGATACGCAGTATTTT. Its amino acids are CASSYHTDTQYF.